The next 21 T cell receptor beta chains were all read from a single sample in a study of T cell responses to AZD1222 COVID-19 vaccine. The repertoire was sequenced with immunoSEQ multiplex PCR; TCRdb's copy has only in-frame clones and lacks some. The table records 90,000 to 100,000 clones, 84% of them present only once. Sequenced here: peripheral blood, sampled 28 days after the second AZD1222 dose. Receptor source: an adult who received the AZD1222 COVID-19 vaccine.

The genes are TRBV24-1 and TRBJ2-2, with TRBD1 matching over 9 bases. Trimming took 3 bases from V and 6 from J; bases not matched to a gene: 10. CDR1 KGHDR and CDR2 SFDVKD come from the germline V gene. The length of the CDR3 is 17 residues. CDR3 protein: CATSDPPGQGVPGELFF. The CDR3 DNA is TGTGCCACCAGTGATCCTCCGGGACAGGGAGTTCCCGGGGAGCTGTTTTTT.

This rearrangement joins TRBV5-1 to TRBJ2-3, with TRBD1 matching 8 bases. CDR1 is SGHRS, CDR2 YFSETQ, per germline. The CDR3 has 16 amino acids. V gave up 0 bases and J gave up 2 bases; unmatched junction bases: 5. CDR3 DNA: TGCGCCAGCAGCTTGGGTCTGGACAGGGTCACAGATACGCAGTATTTT. Translated, it gives CASSLGLDRVTDTQYF.

In its sample, this clone was seen once. The gene calls are TRBV19 and TRBJ2-1, with TRBD2 matching over 9 bases. CDR1 LNHDA and CDR2 SQIVND come from the germline V gene (reference sequence). There are 16 residues in the CDR3. V trimming: 3 bases; J trimming: 5 bases; junction bases outside the gene matches: 8. The CDR3 DNA is TGTGCCAGTAGTATCGGACTAGCGATGAGGAACAATGAGCAGTTCTTC. Translation gives CASSIGLAMRNNEQFF.

This clone was recorded only once. The chain joins TRBV5-1 to TRBJ1-5, with 8 positions matching TRBD1. With V trimmed by 3 bases and J by 5 bases, 7 bases remained unmatched. Germline V CDR1 and CDR2: SGHRS, YFSETQ. The CDR3 has 15 residues. The CDR3 DNA is TGCGCCAGCAGCTGGACAGGGAATCGGGATCAGCCCCAGCATTTT. Amino acid sequence: CASSWTGNRDQPQHF.

This chain joins TRBV4-1 and TRBJ2-2; TRBD2 might be the D (6 bases). Germline V lookup: CDR1 MGHRA, CDR2 YSYEKL. The CDR3 length is 15 residues. The germline V and J ends were trimmed by 4 bases and 2 bases, with 11 bases remaining between them. The CDR3 DNA follows: TGCGCCAGCAGCCCCCGGGAGCAAAACACCGGGGAGCTGTTTTTT. It translates to CASSPREQNTGELFF.

The chain recombines TRBV5-1 with TRBJ2-3; 11 nucleotides match TRBD2. Germline values: CDR1 SGHRS, CDR2 YFSETQ. The CDR3 spans 16 residues. The junction had 6 bases not matched to a gene; V was cut back by 4 bases and J by 2 bases. The CDR3 region has the DNA TGCGCCAGCAGCGGACTAGCGGGTAGGAACACAGATACGCAGTATTTT. It translates to CASSGLAGRNTDTQYF.

The chain combines TRBV5-1 with TRBJ2-2; 8 bases are shared with TRBD2. The germline V gene encodes CDR1 SGHRS and CDR2 YFSETQ. V dropped 8 bases and J dropped 7; count of bases not matched to a gene: 10. The CDR3 totals 14 residues. The CDR3 nucleotides read TGCGCCAGTCCCGCGGGGGGTTTGGGCGGGGAGCTGTTTTTT. This codes for CASPAGGLGGELFF.

The chain is built from TRBV6-5 and TRBJ1-1; D is perhaps TRBD1 (6 bases). V gave up 7 bases and J gave up 3 bases, with 15 bases separating them. CDR3 length: 14 amino acids. Germline V CDR1 and CDR2: MNHEY, SVGAGI. The CDR3 loop is CASKRGAEDTEAFF. The CDR3, as DNA: TGTGCCAGCAAACGGGGGGCGGAGGACACTGAAGCTTTCTTT.

This chain uses TRBV6-2 or TRBV6-3 with TRBJ1-6; D is unresolved. V dropped 5 bases and J dropped 9 bases, with 14 bases sitting between them. The CDR3 is made up of 14 amino acids. Germline values: CDR1 MNHEY, CDR2 SVGEGT. CDR3 sequence reads: CASSHDSVRSPLHF. DNA for the CDR3: TGTGCCAGCAGTCACGATAGTGTGCGTTCACCCCTCCACTTT.

The chain is built from TRBV10-2 and TRBJ1-4, with 12 bases that match TRBD1. Germline CDR1 reads WSHSY; CDR2 reads SAAADI. Germline trimming cut 6 bases from V and 3 bases from J; bases unmatched to any gene: 11. CDR3 size: 18 residues. The CDR3 sequence is CASRPWGTGGSSNEKLFF. The DNA for the CDR3 is TGCGCCAGCAGACCTTGGGGGACAGGGGGCTCGTCTAATGAAAAACTGTTTTTT.

This clone was seen only once. This sequence joins TRBV2 and TRBJ1-2; 10 bases fit TRBD1. CDR1 is SNHLY and CDR2 is FYNNEI in the germline V gene. V was pared by 2 bases and J by 8 bases, with 8 bases of the junction left unmatched. The CDR3 spans 15 residues. The CDR3 loop reads CASSEKGTGVLGYTF. The CDR3 region has the DNA TGTGCCAGCAGTGAAAAAGGGACAGGGGTTTTAGGCTACACCTTC.

The chain recombines TRBV5-1 with TRBJ2-5, with D unclear. Per germline, CDR1 SGHRS and CDR2 YFSETQ. The CDR3 runs to 13 residues. V was trimmed by 4 bases and J by 0 bases, leaving 7 bases between them. CDR3 residues: CASSQRYQETQYF. In DNA, the CDR3 is TGCGCCAGCAGCCAACGGTACCAAGAGACCCAGTACTTC. The variable domain in full, completed from reference TRBV5-1 and TRBJ2-5, reads KAGVTQTPRYLIKTRGQQVTLSCSPISGHRSVSWYQQTPGQGLQFLFEYFSETQRNKGNFPGRFSGRQFSNSRSEMNVSTLELGDSALYLCASSQRYQETQYFGPGTRLLVL.

This clone has only one observation. The chain carries TRBV3-1 (or the pseudogene TRBV3-2) and TRBJ2-3; D possibly matches TRBD1 or TRBD2 (5 bases each). Trimming took off 4 bases at V and 0 bases at J, with 14 bases between the two ends. There are 16 residues in the CDR3. Germline values: CDR1 LGHDT, CDR2 YNNKEL (reference sequence). The CDR3 DNA reads as TGTGCCAGCAGCCCGAGGGGAACCCTTAGCACAGATACGCAGTATTTT. It yields the protein CASSPRGTLSTDTQYF.

The chain links TRBV27 to TRBJ2-3, with TRBD2 matching over 9 bases. CDR3 length: 15 amino acids. V was pared by 3 bases and J by 2 bases, with 3 bases of the junction left unmatched. Germline V CDR1 and CDR2: MNHEY, SMNVEV (reference sequence). CDR3 region: CASSFLAGVTDTQYF. The CDR3 DNA follows: TGTGCCAGCAGTTTTTTAGCGGGGGTCACAGATACGCAGTATTTT.

The CDR3, as DNA: TGCGCCAGCAGCCAAGAAGCTAGCGGGAGTTTCGGGGATACGCAGTATTTT. This translates into CASSQEASGSFGDTQYF. The V call is TRBV4-3, the J call TRBJ2-3; 10 nucleotides agree with TRBD2. Germline V gene sequence: CDR1 LGHNA, CDR2 YSLEER. J gave up 6 bases and V 0 bases, and 9 bases lay outside the gene matches. CDR3 size: 17 residues.

The chain joins TRBV3-1 (or the pseudogene TRBV3-2) to TRBJ2-5; 12 bases are a match to TRBD2. Germline V gene data show CDR1 as LGHDT and CDR2 as YNNKEL (reference sequence). Trimming at V came to 6 bases and at J to 5 bases, leaving 13 bases not matched to a gene. This CDR3 comprises 17 residues. This chain's CDR3 is CASSPLGTSGSWETQYF. The CDR3 DNA reads as TGTGCCAGCAGTCCTTTAGGGACTAGCGGGTCCTGGGAGACCCAGTACTTC.

The rearrangement links TRBV5-1 to TRBJ1-4; 10 nucleotides agree with TRBD1. The CDR3 covers 16 residues. V was clipped by 0 bases and J by 6 bases; unmatched bases: 5. In germline, CDR1 is SGHRS, CDR2 YFSETQ. CDR3 residues: CASSLVGTGDDEKLFF. The CDR3 coding sequence is TGCGCCAGCAGCTTGGTGGGGACAGGGGATGATGAAAAACTGTTTTTT.

In nucleotides, the CDR3 is TGTGCCAGCAGCTTAAACGGGAGGGTAGATACGCAGTATTTT. Translating it yields CASSLNGRVDTQYF. The rearrangement joins TRBV7-2 to TRBJ2-3; 8 bases align to TRBD2. The CDR3 runs 14 residues. J gave up 5 bases and V 2 bases, and 3 bases lay outside the gene matches. CDR1 and CDR2 (germline): SGHTA, FQGNSA.

This chain uses TRBV13 with TRBJ2-3; D unclear. This CDR3 spans 13 amino acids. V was cut by 0 bases and J by 2 bases, with 3 bases left in between. Germline V CDR1 and CDR2: PRHDT, FYEKMQ (reference sequence). The CDR3 sequence: CASSLGHTDTQYF. CDR3 in DNA: TGTGCCAGCAGCTTAGGACACACAGATACGCAGTATTTT.

The rearrangement links TRBV5-1 to TRBJ2-6; 7 nucleotides agree with TRBD2. Losses at the gene ends were 4 bases for V and 2 bases for J; bases not matched to a gene: 3. CDR3 length: 15 amino acids. Germline lookup yields CDR1 SGHRS and CDR2 YFSETQ. In DNA form, the CDR3 reads TGCGCCAGCAGCCCCGGGGGGACTGGGGCCAACGTCCTGACTTTC. Protein sequence: CASSPGGTGANVLTF.

This rearrangement joins TRBV2 to TRBJ2-7, with TRBD1 as a possible D gene (6 bases). V was clipped by 7 bases and J by 1 base, with 14 bases between them. The CDR3 has 14 amino acids. The germline V gene has CDR1 SNHLY and CDR2 FYNNEI. In DNA form, the CDR3 reads TGTGCCAGCATTTACAGGGAGAGTTCCTACGAGCAGTACTTC. This encodes CASIYRESSYEQYF. Complete variable domain (other parts from reference TRBV2 and TRBJ2-7): EPEVTQTPSHQVTQMGQEVILRCVPISNHLYFYWYRQILGQKVEFLVSFYNNEISEKSEIFDDQFSVERPDGSNFTLKIRSTKLEDSAMYFCASIYRESSYEQYFGPGTRLTVT.